Presented here are 11 T cell receptor beta chains from one specimen sequenced in a study of regulatory T cells in long-lasting Graves disease. According to the study, TCR beta libraries were built with iRepertoire HTBI primers and CDR3-region Arm-PCR. TCRdb analysed the multiplex PCR reads with MiXCR anew, one entry per CDR3 protein. The sample has under 400,000 distinct CDR3 sequences, over 15% seen once. The sample's time point: newly diagnosed GD, antithyroid drugs for less than 3 months. From PBMCs, RNA was extracted and then used to make the TCR library. The same sample was also studied in work on T cells in Graves' hyperthyroidism and ophthalmopathy.

Sample: peripheral blood mononuclear cells (PBMCs), taken at new diagnosis, from a patient treated with antithyroid drugs. Receptors were obtained from a man aged 40-49 years with Graves disease.

This clonotype was seen ten or more times. The CDR3 loop is CASSLDRGTVNTEAFF. DNA for the CDR3: TGTGCCAGCAGCCTGGACAGGGGAACGGTGAACACTGAAGCTTTCTTT. The J gene is TRBJ1-1, the V gene TRBV12-3 or TRBV12-4, with 9 positions matching TRBD1. The CDR3 extends over 16 amino acids. The V gene end was trimmed by 6 bases and the J gene end by 0 bases; junction bases not matched to a gene: 8.

The table lists this clonotype with a few counts. The chain has TRBV7-9 and TRBJ2-3, with TRBD2 matching over 13 bases. This CDR3 comprises 15 residues. After removal of 5 bases from V and 6 bases from J, the junction contained 5 bases not matched to a gene. Germline values: CDR1 SEHNR, CDR2 FQNEAQ (reference sequence). The CDR3 reads CASSPGLAGKDTQYF. CDR3 coding DNA: TGTGCCAGCAGCCCGGGACTAGCGGGGAAGGATACGCAGTATTTT.

V usage is TRBV5-1 and J usage is TRBJ1-1; 7 nucleotides match TRBD1. The ends lost 4 bases at V and 4 bases at J; junction bases unmatched: 7. Germline V gives CDR1 SGHRS, CDR2 YFSETQ. CDR3 length equals 14 residues. The CDR3 nucleotides are TGCGCCAGCAGCGATCAGGGGGGGACCACTGAAGCTTTCTTT. It is translated as CASSDQGGTTEAFF.

This clonotype was counted at least ten times. The rearrangement uses TRBV4-1 and TRBJ2-2; the D gene is possibly TRBD1 (5 bases). The CDR3 totals 14 residues. V shed 0 bases and J shed 4 bases, with 6 bases lying between them. The germline CDR1 and CDR2 sequences are MGHRA and YSYEKL. The CDR3 is CASSQEGATGELFF. In DNA form, the CDR3 reads TGCGCCAGCAGCCAAGAAGGGGCCACCGGGGAGCTGTTTTTT.

This clonotype was counted between two and nine times. The chain combines TRBV12-3 or TRBV12-4 with TRBJ2-4, with D perhaps matching TRBD1 (6 bases). Trimming removed 6 bases from V and 2 bases from J, with 17 bases in between. The CDR3 consists of 16 residues. In nucleotides, the CDR3 is TGTGCCAGCAGCTTTCGACAGGCGCTTTCCAAAAACATTCAGTACTTC. This codes for CASSFRQALSKNIQYF.

This chain connects TRBV10-2 to TRBJ2-3; TRBD2 might be the D (6 bases). The germline gives CDR1 WSHSY, CDR2 SAAADI. The V end was cut by 7 bases, the J end by 3 bases, with 11 bases between. This CDR3 region has 13 residues. DNA of the CDR3: TGCGCCAGCATGTTCGGGGGTACAGATACGCAGTATTTT. Translated, it gives CASMFGGTDTQYF.

The table lists this clonotype with many counts. This chain joins TRBV18 and TRBJ2-7, with 9 bases that match TRBD1. The CDR3 has 13 residues. The J segment lost 5 bases and the V segment lost 6 bases, leaving 5 bases of the junction unmatched. CDR1 KGHSH and CDR2 LQKENI come from the germline V gene. This CDR3 reads CASSPGTGNEQYF. CDR3 DNA sequence: TGTGCCAGCTCCCCCGGGACAGGGAACGAGCAGTACTTC.

V gene TRBV9 combines with J gene TRBJ2-5, with 10 bases lining up with TRBD2. The J call may be in error: the DNA end matches TRBJ2-1 better. The CDR3 covers 16 residues. The germline V gene has CDR1 SGDLS and CDR2 YYNGEE. The CDR3 nucleotides read TGTGCCAGCAGCGCACGAGCGGGAGGGCCTTGCAATGAGCAGTTCTTC. Translated, it gives CASSARAGGPCNEQFF.

This clonotype was seen ten or more times. This chain uses TRBV30 with TRBJ2-1; 16 nucleotides line up with TRBD2. Germline V gives CDR1 GTSNPN, CDR2 SVGIG (reference sequence). This CDR3 is 20 amino acids long. Unmatched junction bases numbered 11, after V lost 0 bases and J lost 3 bases. DNA of the CDR3: TGTGCCTGGAGTGTACCCCCGGGACTAGCGGGGGGGCGGGTCTACAATGAGCAGTTCTTC. It encodes CAWSVPPGLAGGRVYNEQFF. The entire variable domain, with the rest obtained from reference TRBV30 and TRBJ2-1, is as follows: SQTIHQWPATLVQPVGSPLSLECTVEGTSNPNLYWYRQAAGRGLQLLFYSVGIGQISSEVPQNLSASRPQDRQFILSSKKLLLSDSGFYLCAWSVPPGLAGGRVYNEQFFGPGTRLTVL.

This clonotype was seen a few times. This sequence joins TRBV11-2 and TRBJ2-3; possibly TRBD1 for D (5 bases). Germline lookup yields CDR1 SGHAT and CDR2 FQNNGV. The CDR3 runs 13 residues. V lost 5 bases, J lost 8 bases, and 14 bases lay in between. The CDR3 here is CASSTFREATQYF. CDR3 sequence (DNA): TGTGCCAGCAGCACTTTCAGGGAAGCTACGCAGTATTTT.

This clonotype was seen repeatedly, ten times or more. This chain uses TRBV6-2 or TRBV6-3 with TRBJ1-1; D unresolved. V gave up 6 bases and J gave up 6 bases, with 14 bases separating them. Germline CDR1 is MNHEY and CDR2 is SVGEGT. The CDR3 length is 13 residues. This chain's CDR3 is CASSPLAGAEAFF. In DNA form, the CDR3 reads TGTGCCAGCAGCCCGCTCGCTGGCGCTGAAGCTTTCTTT.